This T cell receptor beta chain was sequenced for a study of human T cells and chemical hapten exposure. Study at large: On the upper back, patch tests were applied with 0.01% DPC and read at 6 days. Broader study findings: TCRs above 1 in 1000 frequency stayed constant with DPC sensitization.

On this clonotype itself: Its antigen is unidentified.

Trimming took 0 bases from V and 5 from J; bases not matched to a gene: 5. This CDR3 has 15 residues. Germline V gives CDR1 SGHRS, CDR2 YFSETQ. What the library attached to individual cDNA molecules were unique molecular identifiers. TCRdb recomputed calls from the RACE reads with MiXCR, one row per CDR3 protein. Found here are 80,000 to 100,000 distinct CDR3 sequences, over 9.5% of them singletons; the top ten hold 5%. Time point specified: patch test 2, 6 weeks after DPC sensitization. The treatment: therapeutic diphenylcyclopropenone sensitization with weekly scalp DPC. From whole blood left unfractionated, total RNA was extracted.

The TCR was taken from a woman between 45 and 60 years old with alopecia areata. Some clones in this sample may be carry-over from other donors' samples. The V gene is TRBV5-1, the J gene TRBJ1-5, with 7 nucleotides matching TRBD1. The sample here was whole blood, taken in connection with sensitization to the hapten diphenylcyclopropenone (DPC). The CDR3 DNA reads as TGCGCCAGCAGCTTGGAGGGGACAGCCGATCAGCCCCAGCATTTT. Its translation: CASSLEGTADQPQHF.